The 32 T cell receptor beta chains below come from one sample, sequenced in a study of chemoradiotherapy in HPV16-positive cancers. Clones were sequenced by immunoSEQ multiplex PCR, and TCRdb holds only the in-frame ones, with some missing. The sample records under 35,000 clones, nearly 95% being singletons. The sequencing used blood, collected from a patient who underwent chemoradiotherapy. These receptors all come from a human donor with HPV-associated anogenital cancer.

The chain carries TRBV9 and TRBJ2-7; 11 nucleotides agree with TRBD2. The CDR3 length is 15 residues. Germline V lookup: CDR1 SGDLS, CDR2 YYNGEE. V shed 0 bases, J shed 3 bases, and the junction held 2 bases outside the gene matches. The CDR3 protein is CASSVVGTSGYEQYF. Here the CDR3 DNA reads TGTGCCAGCAGCGTAGTTGGGACTAGCGGCTACGAGCAGTACTTC.

The chain carries TRBV19 and TRBJ2-7; D gene unclear. Deletions cut 0 bases from V and 4 bases from J, with 10 bases between. The CDR3 has 14 residues. Germline values: CDR1 LNHDA, CDR2 SQIVND (reference sequence). CDR3 sequence reads: CASSIEDRLYEQYF. DNA of the CDR3: TGTGCCAGTAGTATAGAGGACCGTCTTTACGAGCAGTACTTC.

The chain links TRBV28 to TRBJ2-2, with 7 bases aligning to TRBD2. Per the germline V gene, CDR1 is MDHEN and CDR2 is SYDVKM. CDR3 length: 14 amino acids. V dropped 10 bases and J dropped 5; count of bases not matched to a gene: 10. The CDR3 DNA reads TGTGCCACCCATGGGGGGGGTGAGACCGGGGAGCTGTTTTTT. Protein product: CATHGGGETGELFF.

The CDR3 nucleotides are TGTGCCAGCAGCTTAGGGGTCGGGAACATTCAGTACTTC. Protein: CASSLGVGNIQYF. The V call is TRBV7-6, the J call TRBJ2-4; D gene ambiguous. Germline CDR1 SGHVS, CDR2 FNYEAQ. V lost 1 base to trimming and J lost 7 bases, with 8 bases between them. CDR3 size: 13 residues.

This CDR3 reads CASSGGTDPQFF. CDR3 DNA sequence: TGTGCCAGCAGTGGGGGGACCGATCCACAGTTCTTC. This chain links TRBV28 with TRBJ2-1; possible D gene TRBD2, 6 bases. CDR1 is MDHEN and CDR2 is SYDVKM in the germline V gene. This CDR3 is built from 12 residues. Between the trimmed V and J ends, which lost 5 bases and 13 bases, there was a span of 15 bases.

The genes are TRBV18 and TRBJ2-7; D remains unclear. The CDR3 totals 16 residues. Germline CDR1 reads KGHSH; CDR2 reads LQKENI. Trimming took off 1 base at V and 3 bases at J, with 16 bases between the two ends. The CDR3 spells CASSPQKRRRYYEQYF. The CDR3 DNA is TGTGCCAGCTCACCACAAAAACGCAGACGATACTACGAGCAGTACTTC.

This chain links TRBV7-7 with TRBJ2-1; possible D gene TRBD1, 6 bases. There are 14 residues in the CDR3. The V gene lost 4 bases and the J gene lost 6 bases, with 13 bases spanning the gap. Looked up from germline, CDR1 is SSHAT and CDR2 is FNYEAQ (reference sequence). For the CDR3, the DNA is TGTGCCAGCAGCTCCGGGATCAGGGGCAATGAGCAGTTCTTC. Translated: CASSSGIRGNEQFF.

The chain carries TRBV4-3 and TRBJ2-2; 7 bases are a match to TRBD2. V lost 3 bases, J lost 6 bases, and 10 bases stayed unmatched. The CDR3 sequence is 16 residues long. Germline V CDR1 and CDR2: LGHNA, YSLEER. As DNA, the CDR3 is TGCGCCAGCAGCCAGGGGGGGATCGGTGTGGCCGGGGAGCTGTTTTTT. It specifies CASSQGGIGVAGELFF.

This clone has only a few counts. The chain is built from TRBV6-4 and TRBJ2-3; D possibly corresponds to TRBD2 (6 bases). CDR3 length equals 13 residues. CDR1 is MRHNA, CDR2 SNTAGT, per germline. Trimming shortened V by 5 bases and J by 2 bases, and 8 bases separated the two germline ends. CDR3 bases: TGTGCCAGCAGTTGGGACTCCACAGATACGCAGTATTTT. Protein: CASSWDSTDTQYF.

DNA for the CDR3: TGTGCCAGCAGTTACCAGGGAGACGGCTACACCTTC. Translation: CASSYQGDGYTF. The rearrangement uses TRBV6-5 and TRBJ1-2, with a tentative D call TRBD1 (5 bases). The V and J ends lost 2 bases and 8 bases respectively, with 9 bases between them. Germline lookup yields CDR1 MNHEY and CDR2 SVGAGI. The CDR3 is made up of 12 amino acids.

This clone appeared once. V and J are TRBV4-1 and TRBJ2-7; D may be TRBD1 (5 bases). The CDR3 extends over 16 amino acids. The germline CDR1 and CDR2 sequences are MGHRA and YSYEKL. Deletions cut 2 bases from V and 0 bases from J, with 14 bases between. CDR3 sequence: CASSQFQGSLSYEQYF. The CDR3 region has the DNA TGCGCCAGCAGCCAATTTCAGGGCTCCCTCTCCTACGAGCAGTACTTC.

V usage is TRBV11-2 and J usage is TRBJ2-3; D gene unclear. The germline V gene encodes CDR1 SGHAT and CDR2 FQNNGV. The CDR3 consists of 17 residues. V was trimmed by 4 bases and J by 0 bases, leaving 17 bases between them. The CDR3 region is CASSSKPRRSSTDTQYF. For the CDR3, the DNA is TGTGCCAGCAGCTCCAAACCGAGACGATCTAGCACAGATACGCAGTATTTT.

This chain joins TRBV27 and TRBJ2-5; 7 nucleotides agree with TRBD2. V gave up 3 bases and J gave up 4 bases; unmatched junction bases: 5. Germline V lookup: CDR1 MNHEY, CDR2 SMNVEV (reference sequence). The CDR3 has 14 amino acids. The CDR3 loop is CASSLGGEGETQYF. The CDR3 DNA is TGTGCCAGCAGTTTGGGAGGGGAGGGAGAGACCCAGTACTTC.

V is TRBV5-5 and J is TRBJ2-7; D assignment may be TRBD1 or TRBD2 (5 bases each). The germline gives CDR1 SGHKS, CDR2 YYEKEE (reference sequence). This CDR3 has 16 amino acids. Trimming removed 0 bases at V and 1 base at J, with 14 bases between. CDR3 amino acids: CASSLVEGFPSYEQYF. CDR3 nucleotides: TGTGCCAGCAGCTTGGTTGAGGGGTTCCCATCCTACGAGCAGTACTTC.

The table lists this clone with a count of one. V gene TRBV7-8 combines with J gene TRBJ2-1; the match to TRBD2 covers 9 bases. Losses at the gene ends were 0 bases for V and 0 bases for J; bases not matched to a gene: 9. CDR1 and CDR2 (germline): SGHVS, FQNEAQ. This CDR3 contains 19 residues. In DNA form, the CDR3 reads TGTGCCAGCAGCTTAGCCGTTGCGGGAGGGCATGTCTCCTACAATGAGCAGTTCTTC. The encoded protein is CASSLAVAGGHVSYNEQFF.

The DNA for the CDR3 is TGCGCCAGCAGCTTGGACAGCGGGGGCAGGATGACAGATACGCAGTATTTT. As protein: CASSLDSGGRMTDTQYF. The genes are TRBV5-1 and TRBJ2-3; 8 nucleotides match TRBD2. This CDR3 contains 17 residues. Germline loops: CDR1 SGHRS, CDR2 YFSETQ. Losses at the gene ends were 0 bases for V and 3 bases for J; bases not matched to a gene: 9.

This sequence joins TRBV18 and TRBJ2-1; perhaps TRBD2 as D (5 bases). V dropped 2 bases and J dropped 1 base, with 12 bases sitting between them. The CDR3 sequence is 16 residues long. The germline V gene has CDR1 KGHSH and CDR2 LQKENI. CDR3 DNA: TGTGCCAGCTCACCAAGATCTACTAGGTCCTACAATGAGCAGTTCTTC. This codes for CASSPRSTRSYNEQFF.

The V call is TRBV7-2, the J call TRBJ2-1, with TRBD2 identical over 10 bases. The CDR3 loop spans 15 amino acids. Germline V gene lookup returns CDR1 SGHTA and CDR2 FQGNSA. V trimming: 3 bases; J trimming: 4 bases; junction bases outside the gene matches: 3. CDR3 in DNA: TGTGCCAGCAGCTTTAGCGGGGGGAATTACAATGAGCAGTTCTTC. Protein: CASSFSGGNYNEQFF.

This clone was recorded only once. J is TRBJ2-2 and V is TRBV9; 15 bases align to TRBD2. Looked up from germline, CDR1 is SGDLS and CDR2 is YYNGEE. V lost 4 bases to trimming and J lost 4 bases; unmatched junction nucleotides: 5. This CDR3 has 17 amino acids. The CDR3 reads CASSPLGLAGGTGELFF. The CDR3 DNA reads TGTGCCAGCAGCCCCTTGGGACTAGCGGGAGGCACCGGGGAGCTGTTTTTT.

This sequence joins TRBV14 and TRBJ2-7; TRBD2 might be the D (7 bases). The CDR3 has 15 residues. V shed 0 bases and J shed 7 bases, with 16 bases lying between them. Germline CDR1 is SGHDN and CDR2 is FVKESK. The chain's CDR3 is CASSQDGGHSGEQYF. CDR3 in DNA: TGTGCCAGCAGCCAAGACGGGGGGCATTCGGGGGAGCAGTACTTC.

The chain links TRBV4-1 to TRBJ1-1; TRBD1 might be the D (6 bases). Germline CDR1 reads MGHRA; CDR2 reads YSYEKL. V was pared by 1 base and J by 3 bases, with 15 bases between. This CDR3 is 16 amino acids long. Here the CDR3 reads CASSQVGGTIDTEAFF. The CDR3 coding sequence is TGCGCCAGCAGCCAAGTAGGGGGTACGATAGACACTGAAGCTTTCTTT.

The table lists this clone with a few counts. This chain connects TRBV5-1 to TRBJ2-2, with TRBD2 identical over 13 bases. The CDR3 covers 17 residues. Germline-derived CDR1 and CDR2 are SGHRS and YFSETQ. J lost 7 bases, V lost 5 bases, and 11 bases had no gene match. CDR3 nucleotides: TGCGCCAGCAGTCCAGGACTAGCGGGAGAATACCACGGGGAGCTGTTTTTT. Translated, it gives CASSPGLAGEYHGELFF.

V gene TRBV4-3 combines with J gene TRBJ2-6, with D uncertain. Between the trimmed V and J ends, which lost 1 base and 8 bases, there was a span of 9 bases. There are 14 residues in the CDR3. Germline CDR1 reads LGHNA; CDR2 reads YSLEER. In nucleotides, the CDR3 is TGCGCCAGCAGCCAAGTGAGGTGGCCCAACGTCCTGACTTTC. This sequence encodes CASSQVRWPNVLTF.

The rearrangement joins TRBV7-2 to TRBJ2-2, with 7 bases aligning to TRBD1. V trimming: 6 bases; J trimming: 0 bases; junction bases outside the gene matches: 4. Germline-derived CDR1 and CDR2 are SGHTA and FQGNSA. This CDR3 has 15 amino acids. CDR3 in amino acids: CASRRQGTNTGELFF. In DNA, the CDR3 is TGTGCCAGCAGACGACAGGGCACGAACACCGGGGAGCTGTTTTTT.

This clone was recorded once. V is TRBV19 and J is TRBJ1-5; D might be TRBD1 (5 bases). V was trimmed by 5 bases and J by 0 bases, leaving 11 bases between them. Germline V lookup: CDR1 LNHDA, CDR2 SQIVND (reference sequence). CDR3 length: 15 amino acids. CDR3: CASSLGQYSNQPQHF. The CDR3 nucleotides read TGTGCCAGTAGTCTCGGACAATATAGCAATCAGCCCCAGCATTTT.

V gene TRBV2 combines with J gene TRBJ2-1; perhaps TRBD1 as D (5 bases). V was shortened by 3 bases and J by 2 bases, with 11 bases between the two germline ends. Germline values: CDR1 SNHLY, CDR2 FYNNEI. CDR3 length: 15 amino acids. CDR3 DNA: TGTGCCAGCAGTGATACGTGGGGCCCCTACAATGAGCAGTTCTTC. This translates into CASSDTWGPYNEQFF.

The rearrangement links TRBV4-2 to TRBJ2-1, with 12 bases fitting TRBD2. This CDR3 spans 14 amino acids. The V gene's germline CDR1 is LGHNA and CDR2 YNFKEQ. The V gene end was trimmed by 8 bases and the J gene end by 4 bases; junction bases not matched to a gene: 3. The CDR3 nucleotides are TGTGCCAGCGGTCTAGCGGGGGGGTACAATGAGCAGTTCTTC. Translated: CASGLAGGYNEQFF.

In its sample, this clone was seen a few times. The gene calls are TRBV9 and TRBJ2-7; D not certain. The germline V gene has CDR1 SGDLS and CDR2 YYNGEE. The V end lost 0 bases, the J end lost 3 bases, and 13 bases lay between the germline ends. The CDR3 length is 15 residues. CDR3 nucleotide sequence: TGTGCCAGCAGCGTAGGTGTCTACCGGATCTACGAGCAGTACTTC. Translated, it gives CASSVGVYRIYEQYF.

The CDR3 coding sequence is TGTGCCAGCAGCTTAATGGACGGGGTGAACACTGAAGCTTTCTTT. Protein sequence: CASSLMDGVNTEAFF. J is TRBJ1-1 and V is TRBV7-2; D gene ambiguous. Germline values: CDR1 SGHTA, CDR2 FQGNSA. The CDR3 covers 15 residues. Trimming cost V 2 bases and J 0 bases, with 10 bases left between them.

V is TRBV4-3 and J is TRBJ1-1, with 7 bases identical to TRBD1. Germline trimming cut 5 bases from V and 5 bases from J; bases unmatched to any gene: 2. The CDR3 contains 12 residues. Germline V gene lookup returns CDR1 LGHNA and CDR2 YSLEER. CDR3 loop: CASSAQGTEAFF. The CDR3 coding sequence is TGCGCCAGCAGCGCACAGGGGACTGAAGCTTTCTTT.

V gene TRBV5-6 combines with J gene TRBJ2-7, with TRBD1 identical over 9 bases. Germline CDR1 reads SGHDT; CDR2 reads YYEEEE. V was clipped by 4 bases and J by 1 base; unmatched bases: 6. The CDR3 runs 15 residues. The DNA of the CDR3 is TGTGCCAGCAGCCCGCTCGGGACAGGGTCCTACGAGCAGTACTTC. Translation gives CASSPLGTGSYEQYF.

The V gene is TRBV5-1, the J gene TRBJ2-1, with 7 nucleotides matching TRBD1. The CDR3 is made up of 13 amino acids. Unmatched junction bases numbered 6, after V lost 3 bases and J lost 9 bases. Germline CDR1 is SGHRS and CDR2 is YFSETQ. The CDR3 is CASSWAPGGEQFF. The CDR3 DNA reads as TGCGCCAGCAGCTGGGCCCCAGGGGGTGAGCAGTTCTTC.